Each of the 3 T cell receptor beta chains below was sequenced from the same sample in a study of identical twins. In TCRdb, the 5' RACE reads were re-called with MiXCR into one record per CDR3 protein. The top ten clones hold roughly 13% of a sample with some 790,000 distinct CDR3 sequences, around a sixth of them seen once. The sample was also linked to a second study, of T cells expressing NK-cell markers.

Specimen: PBMCs. These receptors were obtained from a woman aged 18-35 years in good health.

This clonotype was picked up one time. The chain links TRBV6-5 to TRBJ2-4; D not certain. Germline V lookup: CDR1 MNHEY, CDR2 SVGAGI. The length of the CDR3 is 17 residues. Trimming pared 0 bases from V and 0 bases from J, leaving 12 bases between. CDR3 DNA sequence: TGTGCCAGCAGTTACTCCGCAGACCGGTTAGCCAAAAACATTCAGTACTTC. It encodes CASSYSADRLAKNIQYF.

This clonotype was recorded at least ten times. This rearrangement joins TRBV7-6 to TRBJ2-1; TRBD2 might be the D (6 bases). The CDR3 spans 14 residues. V lost 0 bases and J lost 5, with 8 bases in between. Germline CDR1 and CDR2: SGHVS and FNYEAQ. Written as DNA, the CDR3 is TGTGCCAGCAGCTTAGCGGGAGGAAACAATGAGCAGTTCTTC. It translates to CASSLAGGNNEQFF.

This clonotype turned up a few times. The V call is TRBV5-1, the J call TRBJ2-3; D may be TRBD2 (7 bases). The V end was cut by 4 bases, the J end by 2 bases, with 23 bases between. Germline lookup yields CDR1 SGHRS and CDR2 YFSETQ. The CDR3 length is 18 residues. CDR3 bases: TGCGCCAGCAGCCAGGCCTTACGATGGCGGGGGCACACAGATACGCAGTATTTT. This encodes CASSQALRWRGHTDTQYF.